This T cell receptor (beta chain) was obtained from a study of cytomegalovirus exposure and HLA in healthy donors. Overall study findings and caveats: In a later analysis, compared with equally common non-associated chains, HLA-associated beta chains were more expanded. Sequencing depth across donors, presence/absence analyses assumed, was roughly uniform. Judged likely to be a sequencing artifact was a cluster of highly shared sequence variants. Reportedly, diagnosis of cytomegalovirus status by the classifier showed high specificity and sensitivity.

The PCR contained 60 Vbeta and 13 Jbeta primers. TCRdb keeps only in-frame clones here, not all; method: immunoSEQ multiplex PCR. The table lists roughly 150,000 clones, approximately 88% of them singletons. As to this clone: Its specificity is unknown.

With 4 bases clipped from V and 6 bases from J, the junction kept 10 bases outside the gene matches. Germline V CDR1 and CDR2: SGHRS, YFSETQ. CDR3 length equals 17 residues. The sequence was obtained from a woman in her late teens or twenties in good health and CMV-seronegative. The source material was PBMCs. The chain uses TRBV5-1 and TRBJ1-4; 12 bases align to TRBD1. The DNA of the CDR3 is TGCGCCAGCAGCCTTCCGGGACAGGGGGCCTTCGATGAAAAACTGTTTTTT. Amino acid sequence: CASSLPGQGAFDEKLFF.